Presented here are 18 T cell receptor beta chains from one specimen sequenced in a study of cytomegalovirus exposure and HLA in healthy donors. PCR used 60 Vbeta primers and 13 Jbeta primers. TCRdb's table, derived via immunoSEQ multiplex PCR, lists solely in-frame clones and lacks some. The sample gives approximately 280,000 clones, about 90% of which show up once; roughly 2.1% is in the top ten. Sample: PBMCs. These receptors were taken from a woman aged 18-29 years in good health and CMV-seronegative.

The rearrangement links TRBV5-1 to TRBJ2-2, with TRBD1 identical over 7 bases. Germline values: CDR1 SGHRS, CDR2 YFSETQ. The J segment lost 5 bases and the V segment lost 2 bases, leaving 3 bases of the junction unmatched. There are 14 residues in the CDR3. CDR3 amino acids: CASSLLTGTGELFF. The CDR3, as DNA: TGCGCCAGCAGCTTACTGACAGGGACCGGGGAGCTGTTTTTT.

Details on this clone: Other DNA sequences in this specimen translate into the identical CDR3. V is TRBV9 and J is TRBJ1-6; a weak D match, TRBD1 (5 bases). The CDR3 runs 15 residues. The germline V and J ends were trimmed by 0 bases and 8 bases, with 12 bases remaining between them. Germline CDR1 and CDR2: SGDLS and YYNGEE. The CDR3, as DNA: TGTGCCAGCAGCGTAGAGGCGGACACTTATTCACCCCTCCACTTT. Protein: CASSVEADTYSPLHF.

The V and J genes are TRBV19 and TRBJ2-5; a possible D gene is TRBD2 (5 bases). The CDR3 is 15 residues long. Trimming took 3 bases from V and 4 from J, leaving 15 bases between them. Germline V gene data show CDR1 as LNHDA and CDR2 as SQIVND (reference sequence). This chain's CDR3 is CASSMAGGKRETQYF. Written as DNA, the CDR3 is TGTGCCAGTAGTATGGCGGGTGGTAAGAGAGAGACCCAGTACTTC.

This sequence joins TRBV7-9 and TRBJ2-5; 8 nucleotides match TRBD2. This CDR3 has 16 amino acids. V lost 5 bases and J lost 4; bases outside the gene matches: 12. The germline V gene has CDR1 SEHNR and CDR2 FQNEAQ (reference sequence). The CDR3 sequence is CASSNYRGLAGETQYF. The DNA for the CDR3 is TGTGCCAGCAGCAATTACCGAGGACTAGCAGGAGAGACCCAGTACTTC.

This chain joins TRBV29-1 and TRBJ2-7, with 7 bases aligning to TRBD1. The CDR3 is made up of 12 amino acids. V lost 6 bases and J lost 5; bases outside the gene matches: 7. CDR1 is SQVTM, CDR2 ANQGSEA, per germline. DNA of the CDR3: TGCAGCGTGCAGGGGGTTCCGGACGAGCAGTACTTC. Translating gives CSVQGVPDEQYF.

This clone has a handful of counts. The chain combines TRBV5-1 with TRBJ2-7, with 8 positions matching TRBD1. The CDR3 is made up of 16 amino acids. Germline trimming cut 4 bases from V and 6 bases from J; bases unmatched to any gene: 15. The germline gives CDR1 SGHRS, CDR2 YFSETQ. CDR3 amino acids: CASSRHPTGELGEQYF. CDR3 bases: TGCGCCAGCAGCCGCCATCCGACAGGGGAGTTGGGCGAGCAGTACTTC.

The rearrangement links TRBV19 to TRBJ1-5, with a tentative D call TRBD1 (6 bases). The CDR3 contains 15 residues. Trimming stripped 2 bases from V and 6 bases from J, with 14 bases between. Germline lookup yields CDR1 LNHDA and CDR2 SQIVND (reference sequence). The CDR3 nucleotides are TGTGCCAGTAGTATAAGGGGTCAAGGGGGTCAGCCCCAGCATTTT. Its protein product is CASSIRGQGGQPQHF.

This clone was detected only once. The rearrangement links TRBV6-5 to TRBJ2-7, with D possibly being TRBD1 (6 bases). Trimming took off 2 bases at V and 7 bases at J, with 15 bases between the two ends. Per the germline V gene, CDR1 is MNHEY and CDR2 is SVGAGI. There are 14 residues in the CDR3. The CDR3, as DNA: TGTGCCAGCAGTTACACAGGACAGTTTAGAGAGCAGTACTTC. Translating it yields CASSYTGQFREQYF.

The V and J genes are TRBV2 and TRBJ2-2, with D perhaps matching TRBD2 (5 bases). Germline values: CDR1 SNHLY, CDR2 FYNNEI. The CDR3 extends over 15 amino acids. Trimming took off 10 bases at V and 5 bases at J, with 20 bases between the two ends. CDR3 protein: CATGSQLPQTGELFF. DNA of the CDR3: TGTGCCACGGGATCTCAGCTCCCCCAAACCGGGGAGCTGTTTTTT. Filled out from reference TRBV2 and TRBJ2-2, the complete variable domain reads EPEVTQTPSHQVTQMGQEVILRCVPISNHLYFYWYRQILGQKVEFLVSFYNNEISEKSEIFDDQFSVERPDGSNFTLKIRSTKLEDSAMYFCATGSQLPQTGELFFGEGSRLTVL.

This sequence joins TRBV5-1 and TRBJ1-1, with D hard to call. Germline assignment: CDR1 SGHRS and CDR2 YFSETQ. This CDR3 is 14 amino acids long. V shed 3 bases and J shed 0 bases, with 9 bases lying between them. The DNA for the CDR3 is TGCGCCAGCAGCTCCCGTGTCCTGAACACTGAAGCTTTCTTT. As protein: CASSSRVLNTEAFF.

The V and J genes are TRBV2 and TRBJ2-3; 7 bases line up with TRBD1. Germline V gene lookup returns CDR1 SNHLY and CDR2 FYNNEI. V shed 7 bases, J shed 1 base, and the junction held 11 bases outside the gene matches. This CDR3 region has 16 residues. The CDR3 reads CASTDGRGPGTDTQYF. The CDR3 DNA is TGTGCCAGCACCGACGGTAGGGGGCCGGGCACAGATACGCAGTATTTT.

This clone was detected only a few times. The chain joins TRBV12-2 to TRBJ2-3; the table's TRBD1 call for D was not verified on the DNA. TRBV12-2 is a listed pseudogene. This CDR3 contains 16 residues. The CDR3 protein is CASRFREEEGQPGWYF. The CDR3 nucleotides read TGTGCAAGTCGCTTTCGGGAAGAGGAGGGACAGCCTGGATGGTATTTT.

The count of this clone is one. The chain has TRBV5-1 and TRBJ2-5; unclear D gene. The CDR3 consists of 14 residues. V lost 1 base to trimming and J lost 1 base, with 8 bases between them. Germline V lookup: CDR1 SGHRS, CDR2 YFSETQ. CDR3: CASSLSPSQETQYF. CDR3 coding DNA: TGCGCCAGCAGCTTGAGTCCCAGCCAAGAGACCCAGTACTTC.

The chain carries TRBV2 and TRBJ2-3; TRBD1 matches 7 bases. Germline V CDR1 and CDR2: SNHLY, FYNNEI. The V gene end was trimmed by 7 bases and the J gene end by 2 bases; junction bases not matched to a gene: 6. This CDR3 spans 14 amino acids. In DNA, the CDR3 is TGTGCCAGCAATCCGGGACAGATCACAGATACGCAGTATTTT. This codes for CASNPGQITDTQYF.

To note about this clone: An end of the junction differs from the germline gene, which may be a read error. This sequence joins TRBV2 and TRBJ2-7; D might be TRBD2 (6 bases). The CDR3 covers 10 residues. Germline-derived CDR1 and CDR2 are SNHLY and FYNNEI. The DNA of the CDR3 is TGTGCCAGCAGTGAAGACCGGGACTTCTTC. Encoded protein: CASSEDRDFF.

The V and J genes are TRBV6-6 and TRBJ2-1; 12 bases fit TRBD2. Trimming cost V 8 bases and J 4 bases; bases outside gene matches: 0. This CDR3 has 13 residues. Germline loops: CDR1 MNHNY, CDR2 SVGAGI (reference sequence). CDR3 DNA: TGTGCCAGCGGACTAGCGGGGTACAATGAGCAGTTCTTC. Protein product: CASGLAGYNEQFF.

The V and J genes are TRBV19 and TRBJ2-5; D unclear. The CDR3 has 13 residues. Germline assignment: CDR1 LNHDA and CDR2 SQIVND (reference sequence). The germline V and J ends were trimmed by 3 bases and 5 bases, with 10 bases remaining between them. For the CDR3, the DNA is TGTGCCAGTAGTATGCTCTTCCGGGAGACCCAGTACTTC. Translation: CASSMLFRETQYF.

The chain couples TRBV25-1 to TRBJ1-1; the match to TRBD1 covers 7 bases. This CDR3 spans 15 amino acids. Trimming removed 3 bases from V and 7 bases from J; junction bases left unmatched: 11. Looked up from germline, CDR1 is MGHDK and CDR2 is SYGVNS. In nucleotides, the CDR3 is TGTGCCAGCAGTGATGCAGGGGGTCTCTCGGGTGAAGCTTTCTTT. Translating it yields CASSDAGGLSGEAFF. The whole variable domain, remainder taken from reference TRBV25-1 and TRBJ1-1, is EADIYQTPRYLVIGTGKKITLECSQTMGHDKMYWYQQDPGMELHLIHYSYGVNSTEKGDLSSESTVSRIRTEHFPLTLESARPSHTSQYLCASSDAGGLSGEAFFGQGTRLTVV.